This T cell receptor (beta chain) is drawn from a study of T cells after yellow fever vaccination. Study-wide results and limits: CD4 and CD8 compartments shared a small share of clonotypes, likely from convergent recombination.

By 5'RACE template switching, TCR cDNA was produced, with a universal primer site and UMIs added in the process. One entry per CDR3 protein, called by TCRdb with MiXCR from the 5' RACE reads. The sample consists of around 310,000 distinct CDR3 sequences, around 4.5% of them appearing once. V was trimmed by 4 bases and J by 2 bases, leaving 16 bases between them. The CDR3 consists of 15 residues. Germline V gene data show CDR1 as SGHRS and CDR2 as YFSETQ. Comments on this clonotype: Its antigen is unidentified.

The input for sequencing was PBMCs, taken 15 days after the yellow fever booster vaccination. This sequence joins TRBV5-1 and TRBJ2-7; perhaps TRBD1 as D (5 bases). The receptor was isolated from a young man who received the YFV17D yellow fever vaccine. Here the CDR3 reads CASSAPGSLTYEQYF. CDR3 coding DNA: TGCGCCAGCAGCGCGCCAGGGTCTTTAACCTACGAGCAGTACTTC. Using reference TRBV5-1 and TRBJ2-7 for the parts outside the CDR3, the full variable domain is KAGVTQTPRYLIKTRGQQVTLSCSPISGHRSVSWYQQTPGQGLQFLFEYFSETQRNKGNFPGRFSGRQFSNSRSEMNVSTLELGDSALYLCASSAPGSLTYEQYFGPGTRLTVT.